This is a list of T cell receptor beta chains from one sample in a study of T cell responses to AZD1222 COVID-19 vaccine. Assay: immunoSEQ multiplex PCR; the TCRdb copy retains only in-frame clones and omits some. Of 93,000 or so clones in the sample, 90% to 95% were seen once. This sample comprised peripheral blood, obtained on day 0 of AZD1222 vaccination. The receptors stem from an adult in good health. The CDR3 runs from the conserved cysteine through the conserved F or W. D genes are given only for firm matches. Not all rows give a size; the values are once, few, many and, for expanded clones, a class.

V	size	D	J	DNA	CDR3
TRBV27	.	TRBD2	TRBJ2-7	TGTGCCAGCACACCACCGGGACCGACTAGCCTGCCTCAGAACTTC	CASTPPGPTSLPQNF
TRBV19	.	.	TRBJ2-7	TGTGCCAGTAGACGAGACACCGCCTCCTACGAGCAGTACTTC	CASRRDTASYEQYF
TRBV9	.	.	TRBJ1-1	TGTGCCAGCAGCGTAGGAGACGTCGGAAACACTGAAGCTTTCTTT	CASSVGDVGNTEAFF
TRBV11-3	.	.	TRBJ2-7	TGTGCCAGCAGTTTAGGGGGGAACGAGCAGTACTTC	CASSLGGNEQYF
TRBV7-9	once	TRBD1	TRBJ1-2	TGTGCCAGCAGCCGCGGGGACAGTAGGAACTATGGCTACACCTTC	CASSRGDSRNYGYTF
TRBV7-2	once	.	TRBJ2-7	TGTGCCAGCAGCGGCGGTTTGGAGTCCCACGAGCAGTACTTC	CASSGGLESHEQYF
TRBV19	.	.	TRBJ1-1	TGTGCCAATCGTGTCGGGGCGTTGGGCACTGAAGCTTTCTTT	CANRVGALGTEAFF
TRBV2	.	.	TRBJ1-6	TGTGCCACCAACAGGGAAGGATCACCCCTCCACTTT	CATNREGSPLHF
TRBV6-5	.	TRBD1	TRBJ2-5	TGTGCCAGCAGTATGACAGGGTTGGAGACCCAGTACTTC	CASSMTGLETQYF
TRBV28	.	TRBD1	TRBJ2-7	TGTGCCAGCAGTTTATCGGGACAGGGGCTCTACTACGAGCAGTACTTC	CASSLSGQGLYYEQYF
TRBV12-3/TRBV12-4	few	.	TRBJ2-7	TGTGCCAGCAGCCCCCTGTCGAGGGAGCAGTACTTC	CASSPLSREQYF
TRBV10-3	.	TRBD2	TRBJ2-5	TGTGCCATCAGTGAAAGGCTAGCGGGAGGGCCGGCCCAAGAGACCCAGTACTTC	CAISERLAGGPAQETQYF
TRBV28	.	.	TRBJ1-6	TGTGCCACCCATAGAGTGGTCGGGTCACCCCTCCACTTT	CATHRVVGSPLHF
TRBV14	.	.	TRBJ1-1	TGTGCCAGCAGCCAGGGAATGAACACTGAAGCTTTCTTT	CASSQGMNTEAFF
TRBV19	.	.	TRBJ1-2	TGTGCCAGTAGTATCGGGGGTTTTAACTATGGCTACACCTTC	CASSIGGFNYGYTF
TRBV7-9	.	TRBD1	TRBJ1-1	TGTGCCAGCAGCTTAGGGATCGGGACAGGGGCTATGAACACTGAAGCTTTCTTT	CASSLGIGTGAMNTEAFF
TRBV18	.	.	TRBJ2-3	TGTGCCAGCCCACGGGACGGCACAGATACGCAGTATTTT	CASPRDGTDTQYF
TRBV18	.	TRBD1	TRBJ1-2	TGTGCCAGCTCACCGACAGGGAGGGATGGCTACACCTTC	CASSPTGRDGYTF
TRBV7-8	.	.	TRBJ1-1	TGTGCCAGCAGCCCCGACCTAGCTGGAGCTTTCTTT	CASSPDLAGAFF
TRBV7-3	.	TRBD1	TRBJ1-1	TGTGCCAGCAGCCCTACGGGACAGGGAATCACTGAAGCTTTCTTT	CASSPTGQGITEAFF
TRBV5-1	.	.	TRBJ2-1	TGCGCCAGCAGCCCGCTTCTAAATGAGCAGTTCTTC	CASSPLLNEQFF